This T cell receptor beta chain originates from a study of blood T cell repertoires in COVID-19. The germline V gene encodes CDR1 SGHTA and CDR2 FQGNSA. Germline trimming cut 5 bases from V and 2 bases from J; bases unmatched to any gene: 6. CDR3 length equals 14 residues. In the authors' methods: For nucleated cells, counts were estimated from reference gene primer amplification. Sequenced by immunoSEQ multiplex PCR; TCRdb stores in-frame clones only, minus some. V, J and clone size reflect that table, while D and trimming were determined from the DNA. The table lists some 240,000 clones, about 87% of them singletons.

The TCR sequence derives from a woman between 40 and 50 years old who had been exposed to COVID-19. The V and J genes are TRBV7-2 and TRBJ2-7; 7 bases are shared with TRBD1. The specimen sequenced was PBMCs or T cells enriched from blood (not recorded which). The chain's CDR3 is CASSPRQGTYEQYF. The CDR3, as DNA: TGTGCCAGCAGCCCGCGACAGGGAACCTACGAGCAGTACTTC. Variable domain in full (rest from reference TRBV7-2 and TRBJ2-7): GAGVSQSPSNKVTEKGKDVELRCDPISGHTALYWYRQSLGQGLEFLIYFQGNSAPDKSGLPSDRFSAERTGGSVSTLTIQRTQQEDSAVYLCASSPRQGTYEQYFGPGTRLTVT.